This T cell receptor beta chain was profiled in a study of T cell responses to AZD1222 COVID-19 vaccine. Study-wide results and limits: After the peak T cell response, and only then, were repertoires sampled. Regions left unmutated in variants are reportedly the target of nearly half of spike-specific TCRs.

The CDR3 has 15 amino acids. The V gene lost 3 bases and the J gene lost 0 bases, with 11 bases spanning the gap. Germline CDR1 and CDR2: LGHDT and YNNKEL (reference sequence). Sequenced by immunoSEQ multiplex PCR; TCRdb stores in-frame clones only, minus some. The data contain 130,000 or so clones, about 89% of them singletons. This clone has only a few counts. Its antigen is currently unknown. V is TRBV3-1 (or the pseudogene TRBV3-2) and J is TRBJ1-1, with D unresolved. This clonotype was sampled from an adult in good health. The sequenced sample was peripheral blood, obtained on day 0 of AZD1222 vaccination. CDR3 sequence (DNA): TGTGCCAGCAGCCACGGGTATGCCTTGAACACTGAAGCTTTCTTT. Translated, it gives CASSHGYALNTEAFF.